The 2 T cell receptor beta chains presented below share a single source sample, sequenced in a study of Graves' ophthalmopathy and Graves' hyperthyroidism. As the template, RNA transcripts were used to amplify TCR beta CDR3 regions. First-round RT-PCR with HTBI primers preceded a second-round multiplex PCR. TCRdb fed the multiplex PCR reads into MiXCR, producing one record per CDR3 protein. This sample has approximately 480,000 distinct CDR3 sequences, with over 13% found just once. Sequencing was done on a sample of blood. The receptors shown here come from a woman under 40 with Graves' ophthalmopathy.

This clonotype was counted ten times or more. The CDR3 loop is CATYGTGLFYEQYF. The CDR3 coding sequence is TGTGCCACATACGGGACAGGGCTTTTCTACGAGCAGTACTTC. This rearrangement joins TRBV24-1 to TRBJ2-7; 9 positions agree with TRBD1. V lost 10 bases and J lost 3; bases outside the gene matches: 9. Germline values: CDR1 KGHDR, CDR2 SFDVKD. The CDR3 consists of 14 residues.

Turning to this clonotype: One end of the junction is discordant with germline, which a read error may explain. Here the CDR3 reads CASSPAGETEYF. The CDR3 DNA is TGTGCCAGCTCACCAGCGGGAGAGACCGAGTACTTC. The J gene is TRBJ2-5, the V gene TRBV18, with 7 bases fitting TRBD2. This CDR3 is 12 amino acids long. CDR1 is KGHSH, CDR2 LQKENI, per germline. The variable domain in full, completed from reference TRBV18 and TRBJ2-5, reads NAGVMQNPRHLVRRRGQEARLRCSPMKGHSHVYWYRQLPEEGLKFMVYLQKENIIDESGMPKERFSAEFPKEGPSILRIQQVVRGDSAAYFCASSPAGETEYFGPGTRLLVL.